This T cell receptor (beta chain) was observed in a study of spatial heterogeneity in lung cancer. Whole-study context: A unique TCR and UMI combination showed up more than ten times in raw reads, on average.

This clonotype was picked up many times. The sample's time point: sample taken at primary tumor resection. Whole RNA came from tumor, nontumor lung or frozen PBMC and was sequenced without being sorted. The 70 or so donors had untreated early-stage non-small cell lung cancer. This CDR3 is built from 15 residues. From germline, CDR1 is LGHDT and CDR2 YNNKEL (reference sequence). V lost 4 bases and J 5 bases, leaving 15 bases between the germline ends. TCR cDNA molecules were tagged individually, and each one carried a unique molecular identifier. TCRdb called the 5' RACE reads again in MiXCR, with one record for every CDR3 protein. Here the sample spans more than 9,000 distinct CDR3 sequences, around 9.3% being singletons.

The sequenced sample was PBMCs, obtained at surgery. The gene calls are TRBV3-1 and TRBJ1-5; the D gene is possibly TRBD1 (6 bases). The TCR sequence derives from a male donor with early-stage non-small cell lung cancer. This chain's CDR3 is CASSLSGTSYQPQHF. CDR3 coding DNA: TGTGCCAGCAGCCTCTCCGGGACAAGCTATCAGCCCCAGCATTTT.